This T cell receptor (beta chain) was sequenced for a study of T-cell reconstitution after alpha-beta-depleted transplantation in children. Study-wide results and limits: T-cell counts and diversity at one year post-transplant came mainly from newly produced T cells. Surviving recipient T cells and intrathymic progenitors accounted for some patients' high TCRbeta diversity at day 60. Several hundred rapidly expanded clones from non-depleted graft cells reportedly supplied alpha-beta T cells about two months post-transplant.

In this sample, this clonotype turned up many times. What it binds is not known. TCRbeta library preparation incorporated unique molecular identifiers. TCRdb reanalysed the PCR reads using MiXCR and keeps one entry per CDR3 protein. The sample consists of fewer than 700,000 distinct CDR3 sequences, 23% of them appearing once. Germline CDR1 and CDR2: SQVTM and ANQGSEA. V shed 5 bases and J shed 5 bases, with 19 bases lying between them. CDR3 length equals 14 residues. The source is a boy under two years old who had a stem cell transplant for acute myeloid leukemia, so the T cells may come from the graft donor. Specimen: PBMCs, mostly from graft donor cells, collected 360 days after TCRalphabeta/CD19-depleted stem cell transplant. The chain couples TRBV29-1 to TRBJ2-7, with D possibly matching TRBD1 (6 bases). CDR3 in amino acids: CSVLTGGPLDEQYF. CDR3 DNA: TGCAGCGTTCTGACAGGTGGGCCTCTCGACGAGCAGTACTTC.